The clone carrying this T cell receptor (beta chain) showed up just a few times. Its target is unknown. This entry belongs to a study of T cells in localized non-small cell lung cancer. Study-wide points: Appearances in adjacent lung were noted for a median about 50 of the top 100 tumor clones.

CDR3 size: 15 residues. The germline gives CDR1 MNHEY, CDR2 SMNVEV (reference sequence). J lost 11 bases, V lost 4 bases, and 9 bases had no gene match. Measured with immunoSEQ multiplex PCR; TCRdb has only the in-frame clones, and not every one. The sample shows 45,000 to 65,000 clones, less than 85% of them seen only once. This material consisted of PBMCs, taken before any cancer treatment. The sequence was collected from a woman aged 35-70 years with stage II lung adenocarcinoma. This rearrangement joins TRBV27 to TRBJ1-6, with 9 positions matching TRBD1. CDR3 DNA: TGTGCCAGCAGTTCCGCGGGGACAGGGATACCACCCCTCCACTTT. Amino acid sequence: CASSSAGTGIPPLHF.